A selection of T cell receptor beta chains follows, all from one sample in a study of CD8+ T cells in alopecia areata. The protocol was immunoSEQ multiplex PCR, while the TCRdb copy is restricted to in-frame clones and leaves out a portion. Among about 150,000 clones listed, around 55% were seen once. Sequencing was performed on CD4+ T cells sorted from blood. The receptors stem from a human donor in good health. Each CDR3 is given with its conserved first and last residue. A D gene is named only where the DNA matches it firmly. Expanded clones get a size class; other rows say once, few or many, or leave the size out.

length	size	D	V	J	DNA	CDR3
15	.	TRBD2	TRBV25-1	TRBJ2-7	TGTGCCAGCAGTGAATTGGGTAGCGGGGTCTACGAGCAGTACTTC	CASSELGSGVYEQYF
15	.	.	TRBV6-5	TRBJ2-3	TGTGCCAGCAGTCCAGACATCGGATCGGCAGATACGCAGTATTTT	CASSPDIGSADTQYF
18	few	TRBD2	TRBV7-3	TRBJ2-3	TGTGCCAGCAGCTTAACTCCGGGTACTAGCGGGAGGTCCAATACGCAGTATTTT	CASSLTPGTSGRSNTQYF
14	few	.	TRBV5-1	TRBJ2-5	TGCGCCAGCAGCTTGGAGAGACGTCGGGAGACCCAGTACTTC	CASSLERRRETQYF
14	once	TRBD1	TRBV5-1	TRBJ2-7	TGCGCCAGCAGCGAGACAGGGGGCAGGTACGAGCAGTACTTC	CASSETGGRYEQYF
17	.	TRBD2	TRBV7-9	TRBJ2-5	TGTGCCAGCAGCTCGGGACTAGCGGGAGGATTAGTGGAGACCCAGTACTTC	CASSSGLAGGLVETQYF
14	.	.	TRBV6-5	TRBJ2-7	TGTGCCAGCAGTGGGGACGGAAACTCCTACGAGCAGTACTTC	CASSGDGNSYEQYF
15	few	TRBD1	TRBV19	TRBJ1-2	TGTGCCAGTAGTGCCCGGACAGGGATCCGCCATGGCTACACCTTC	CASSARTGIRHGYTF
12	few	.	TRBV28	TRBJ1-1	TGTGCCAGCAGACTGCTGAACACTGAAGCTTTCTTT	CASRLLNTEAFF
14	.	TRBD1	TRBV5-1	TRBJ2-5	TGCGCCAGTACAGGGGAAATGGTTAGGGAGACCCAGTACTTC	CASTGEMVRETQYF
16	few	TRBD2	TRBV6-5	TRBJ2-2	TGTGCCAGCAGTTATGGTAGCGGGACTAAGCTCGGGGAGCTGTTTTTT	CASSYGSGTKLGELFF
15	.	.	TRBV6-5	TRBJ1-4	TGTGCCAGCAGTTACTCGGATGCAACTAATGAAAAACTGTTTTTT	CASSYSDATNEKLFF
13	.	.	TRBV29-1	TRBJ2-3	TGCAGCGTTCGGGGGATTGGTGGAGATACGCAGTATTTT	CSVRGIGGDTQYF
15	few	TRBD1	TRBV7-2	TRBJ2-5	TGTGCCAGCAGCTTAGCGAGGACAGGGCGGGAGACCCAGTACTTC	CASSLARTGRETQYF
15	few	.	TRBV7-3	TRBJ1-3	TGTGCCAGCAGCTTATACGACGGTAGTGGAAACACCATATATTTT	CASSLYDGSGNTIYF
14	.	.	TRBV29-1	TRBJ1-2	TGCAGCGTTGAAGATCGGAGGTTGGCTTATGGCTACACCTTC	CSVEDRRLAYGYTF
13	.	.	TRBV29-1	TRBJ2-7	TGCAGCGTTGCCCTTGCCTTCTCCTACGAGCAGTACTTC	CSVALAFSYEQYF
15	.	.	TRBV29-1	TRBJ2-1	TGCAGCGTTGAAGGTGGGAGAGGCTCCTACAATGAGCAGTTCTTC	CSVEGGRGSYNEQFF
11	.	.	TRBV30	TRBJ2-5	TGTGCCTGGGCACAGAAAGAGACCCAGTACTTC	CAWAQKETQYF
16	.	.	TRBV5-1	TRBJ1-1	TGCGCCAGCAGCCTAAATACAGGGTCTAAGGCCACTGAAGCTTTCTTT	CASSLNTGSKATEAFF
11	few	.	TRBV20-1	TRBJ1-1	TGCAGTGGGGAAAACAGGGCTGAAGCTTTCTTT	CSGENRAEAFF
10	.	.	TRBV20-1	TRBJ2-1	TGCAGTGCCCAAAGACAAGAGCAGTTCTTC	CSAQRQEQFF
11	few	.	TRBV20-1	TRBJ1-2	TGCAGTGCTCCCGGGGTTGACGGCTACACCTTC	CSAPGVDGYTF
14	.	.	TRBV27	TRBJ2-6	TGTGCCAGCACCCGGGGCTCTGGGGCCAACGTCCTGACTTTC	CASTRGSGANVLTF
10	.	.	TRBV23-1	TRBJ1-2	TGCGCCAGCAGTCGCCGGGCCCAGCTCTTC	CASSRRAQLF
12	.	.	TRBV29-1	TRBJ2-7	TGCAGCGTTGTGGAGGGTGGCTACGAGCAGTACTTC	CSVVEGGYEQYF
17	.	TRBD2	TRBV11-2	TRBJ2-7	TGTGCCAGCAGCCCAAAGGGTGCTAGCGGATTCTCCTACGAGCAGTACTTC	CASSPKGASGFSYEQYF
15	.	TRBD2	TRBV27	TRBJ2-3	TGTGCCAGCAGTCCGGGACTAGCGGGAGGATATACGCAGTATTTT	CASSPGLAGGYTQYF
11	.	.	TRBV29-1	TRBJ2-1	TGCAGCGCTGAGCGAGGAAATGAGCAGTTCTTC	CSAERGNEQFF
13	.	.	TRBV15	TRBJ2-4	TGTGCCACCAGCAGTGACATAGAAACGGTTCAGTACTTC	CATSSDIETVQYF
14	.	.	TRBV2	TRBJ2-1	TGTGCCAGCAGTATACTCCTTACCTACAATGAGCAGTTCTTC	CASSILLTYNEQFF
16	.	TRBD2	TRBV7-6	TRBJ2-2	TGTGCCAGCAGCCCCTCTCCAAGCGGGAGGTCCGGGGAGCTGTTTTTT	CASSPSPSGRSGELFF
15	.	.	TRBV6-5	TRBJ1-5	TGTGCCAGCAGTCCAACGGGGAAAAGCAATCAGCCCCAGCATTTT	CASSPTGKSNQPQHF
14	.	.	TRBV4-2	TRBJ2-7	TGTGCCAGCAGCCAAGAAGTGAAGAAGGCCGAGCAGTACTTC	CASSQEVKKAEQYF
12	.	.	TRBV4-2	TRBJ2-5	TGTGCCAGCAGCAAGGAACAAGAGACCCAGTACTTC	CASSKEQETQYF
14	once	.	TRBV19	TRBJ2-5	TGTGCCAGTAGACCAAGGACAAACCAAGAGACCCAGTACTTC	CASRPRTNQETQYF
16	.	TRBD2	TRBV29-1	TRBJ2-1	TGCAGCGTTGTCCCCGGCGGGGCGGGAGGGCCTCGCGAGCAGTTCTTC	CSVVPGGAGGPREQFF
13	.	TRBD1	TRBV6-5	TRBJ1-2	TGTGCCAGCCGACAGGGGGCCAACTATGGCTACACCTTC	CASRQGANYGYTF
12	.	TRBD1	TRBV30	TRBJ2-7	TGTGCCTGGCACAGGGGGCTCTACGAGCAGTACTTC	CAWHRGLYEQYF
13	few	TRBD1	TRBV6-1	TRBJ1-2	TGTGCCAGCAGTCGGGACAGGGGAGGTTTGAGCACCTTC	CASSRDRGGLSTF
15	few	.	TRBV19	TRBJ2-1	TGTGCCAGTAGTATGGAGGGGAGCTCCTACAATGAGCAGTTCTTC	CASSMEGSSYNEQFF
16	few	.	TRBV9	TRBJ1-2	TGTGCCAGCAGCGTAGTAGCGAGCGGGGGCTACTATGGCTACACCTTC	CASSVVASGGYYGYTF
11	few	.	TRBV20-1	TRBJ1-1	TGCAGTGCTAGACAGAACACTGAAGCTTTCTTT	CSARQNTEAFF
15	.	TRBD1	TRBV5-1	TRBJ2-1	TGCGCCAGCAGACGGCCGGGACAGGGTACCAATGAGCAGTTCTTC	CASRRPGQGTNEQFF
12	.	TRBD1	TRBV29-1	TRBJ1-2	TGCAGCGTAACAGGGGGCGCAGATGGCTACACCTTC	CSVTGGADGYTF
14	.	TRBD1	TRBV6-6	TRBJ2-2	TGTGCCAGCACCATACAGGGGGACACCGGGGAGCTGTTTTTT	CASTIQGDTGELFF
13	few	.	TRBV30	TRBJ2-3	TGTGCCTGGAGTAAGGTCCACACAGATACGCAGTATTTT	CAWSKVHTDTQYF
16	.	TRBD2	TRBV14	TRBJ2-3	TGTGCCAGCAGCCTCATTGCGGGAGCCACACTGGGTACGCAGTATTTT	CASSLIAGATLGTQYF
10	.	.	TRBV29-1	TRBJ1-4	TGCAGCGTTGGTGGTGAAAAACTGTTTTTT	CSVGGEKLFF
15	.	.	TRBV27	TRBJ1-4	TGTGCCAGCAGCCCGGGGGGTCAAATCGGCGAAAAACTGTTTTTT	CASSPGGQIGEKLFF
11	.	.	TRBV13	TRBJ2-5	TGTGCCAGCAGCTTTCGAGAGACCCAGTACTTC	CASSFRETQYF
15	.	TRBD2	TRBV5-4	TRBJ2-3	TGTGCCAGCAGCTTGACTAGCGGGGTCACAGATACGCAGTATTTT	CASSLTSGVTDTQYF